This is a list of T cell receptor beta chains from one sample in a study of T cell responses to AZD1222 COVID-19 vaccine. Using immunoSEQ multiplex PCR, the repertoire was profiled, and TCRdb retains in-frame clones only, with some absent. This sample's clone table lists over 130,000 clones. The sample was peripheral blood. Receptors were obtained from an adult in good health. The CDR3 runs from the conserved cysteine through the conserved F or W. A D gene is named only where the DNA matches it firmly.

D gene	J gene	V gene	CDR3 DNA	CDR3 protein
TRBD1	TRBJ1-4	TRBV3-1/TRBV3-2	TGTGCCAGCAGCCAAGAAGACAGGGTAGTCGATGATGAAAAACTGTTTTTT	CASSQEDRVVDDEKLFF
NA	TRBJ1-1	TRBV7-3	TGTGCCAGCAGCCGACAAGCGAACACTGAAGCTTTCTTT	CASSRQANTEAFF
TRBD1	TRBJ1-6	TRBV4-1	TGCGCCAGCAGCCAAGATGGACAGGGCCGGTCACCCCTCCACTTT	CASSQDGQGRSPLHF
NA	TRBJ1-4	TRBV2	TGTGCCAGCAGTCCCACAACCGGGAGCCAGATTAATGAAAAACTGTTTTTT	CASSPTTGSQINEKLFF
TRBD1	TRBJ1-3	TRBV5-8	TGTGCCAGCAGCCCCCCCGGGGACAGGGCTGGAAACACCATATATTTT	CASSPPGDRAGNTIYF
NA	TRBJ2-1	TRBV6-1	TGTGCCAGCAGTGAAGAGCCGGGCCATGAGCAGTTCTTC	CASSEEPGHEQFF
TRBD1	TRBJ2-1	TRBV27	TGTGCCAGCAGTATGGGGACAGGGGGGAACAATGAGCAGTTCTTC	CASSMGTGGNNEQFF
NA	TRBJ1-2	TRBV6-1	TGTGCCAGCAGTGAACGCGACAACTATGGCTACACCTTC	CASSERDNYGYTF
NA	TRBJ1-1	TRBV14	TGTGCCAGCAGGGCCGGGTGGGAGACTGAAGCTTTCTTT	CASRAGWETEAFF
TRBD2	TRBJ2-1	TRBV7-8	TGTGCCAGCAGCTTAGCGCGCGGGACTAGCGAGGAGAATGAGCAGTTCTTC	CASSLARGTSEENEQFF
NA	TRBJ2-7	TRBV6-6	TGTGCCAGCAGCACGGGGCTTTACGAGCAGTACTTC	CASSTGLYEQYF
TRBD1	TRBJ1-5	TRBV7-2	TGTGCCAGCAGCGAAGGACAGGGGTATCAGCCCCAGCATTTT	CASSEGQGYQPQHF
NA	TRBJ2-7	TRBV11-3	TGTGCCAGCAGCTTAGAGAGCGGGGACACCACCTACGAGCAGTACTTC	CASSLESGDTTYEQYF
TRBD1	TRBJ2-1	TRBV7-6	TGTGCCAGCAGCTTAGACCTGGGACAGGTGGGGGAGCAGTTCTTC	CASSLDLGQVGEQFF